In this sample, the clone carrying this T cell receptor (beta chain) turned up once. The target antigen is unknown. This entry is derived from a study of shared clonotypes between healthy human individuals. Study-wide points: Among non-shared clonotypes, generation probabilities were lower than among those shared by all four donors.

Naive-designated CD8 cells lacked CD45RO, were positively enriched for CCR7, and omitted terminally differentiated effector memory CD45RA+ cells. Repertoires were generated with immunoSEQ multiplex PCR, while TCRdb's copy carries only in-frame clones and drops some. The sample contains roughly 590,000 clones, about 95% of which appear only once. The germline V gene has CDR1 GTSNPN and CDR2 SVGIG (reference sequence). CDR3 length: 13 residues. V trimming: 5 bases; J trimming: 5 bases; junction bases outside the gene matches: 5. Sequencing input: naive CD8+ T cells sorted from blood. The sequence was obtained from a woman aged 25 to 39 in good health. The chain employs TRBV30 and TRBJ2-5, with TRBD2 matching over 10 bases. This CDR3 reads CAWGGLARETQYF. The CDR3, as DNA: TGTGCCTGGGGGGGACTAGCGAGGGAGACCCAGTACTTC.